This TCR beta chain is drawn from a study of blood T cell repertoires in COVID-19. Across the whole study: Both acute and convalescent COVID-19 samples were obtained from the United States, Italy and Spain. T cells, B-cell-depleted T cells, or PBMCs provided the cDNA or gDNA that served as material.

The CDR3 covers 14 residues. Germline CDR1 and CDR2: SGHVS and FQNEAQ. V was cut by 1 base and J by 3 bases, with 10 bases left in between. Original handling: The authors estimated nucleated cell counts from reference gene primer amplification. Only in-frame clones appear in the TCRdb table, and some are missing; sequencing was by immunoSEQ multiplex PCR. Clone size and V and J calls were adopted from that table, with D and trimming inferred from the DNA. The sample contains 150,000 to 200,000 clones, 80% to 90% of which appear only once. V and J are TRBV7-8 and TRBJ2-7; D remains ambiguous. The clonotype originates from a man between 60 and 75 years old with acute or convalescent COVID-19. Sequencing input: peripheral blood. The CDR3 loop is CASSLEVRYYEQYF. The DNA of the CDR3 is TGTGCCAGCAGCTTAGAAGTCAGATACTACGAGCAGTACTTC.